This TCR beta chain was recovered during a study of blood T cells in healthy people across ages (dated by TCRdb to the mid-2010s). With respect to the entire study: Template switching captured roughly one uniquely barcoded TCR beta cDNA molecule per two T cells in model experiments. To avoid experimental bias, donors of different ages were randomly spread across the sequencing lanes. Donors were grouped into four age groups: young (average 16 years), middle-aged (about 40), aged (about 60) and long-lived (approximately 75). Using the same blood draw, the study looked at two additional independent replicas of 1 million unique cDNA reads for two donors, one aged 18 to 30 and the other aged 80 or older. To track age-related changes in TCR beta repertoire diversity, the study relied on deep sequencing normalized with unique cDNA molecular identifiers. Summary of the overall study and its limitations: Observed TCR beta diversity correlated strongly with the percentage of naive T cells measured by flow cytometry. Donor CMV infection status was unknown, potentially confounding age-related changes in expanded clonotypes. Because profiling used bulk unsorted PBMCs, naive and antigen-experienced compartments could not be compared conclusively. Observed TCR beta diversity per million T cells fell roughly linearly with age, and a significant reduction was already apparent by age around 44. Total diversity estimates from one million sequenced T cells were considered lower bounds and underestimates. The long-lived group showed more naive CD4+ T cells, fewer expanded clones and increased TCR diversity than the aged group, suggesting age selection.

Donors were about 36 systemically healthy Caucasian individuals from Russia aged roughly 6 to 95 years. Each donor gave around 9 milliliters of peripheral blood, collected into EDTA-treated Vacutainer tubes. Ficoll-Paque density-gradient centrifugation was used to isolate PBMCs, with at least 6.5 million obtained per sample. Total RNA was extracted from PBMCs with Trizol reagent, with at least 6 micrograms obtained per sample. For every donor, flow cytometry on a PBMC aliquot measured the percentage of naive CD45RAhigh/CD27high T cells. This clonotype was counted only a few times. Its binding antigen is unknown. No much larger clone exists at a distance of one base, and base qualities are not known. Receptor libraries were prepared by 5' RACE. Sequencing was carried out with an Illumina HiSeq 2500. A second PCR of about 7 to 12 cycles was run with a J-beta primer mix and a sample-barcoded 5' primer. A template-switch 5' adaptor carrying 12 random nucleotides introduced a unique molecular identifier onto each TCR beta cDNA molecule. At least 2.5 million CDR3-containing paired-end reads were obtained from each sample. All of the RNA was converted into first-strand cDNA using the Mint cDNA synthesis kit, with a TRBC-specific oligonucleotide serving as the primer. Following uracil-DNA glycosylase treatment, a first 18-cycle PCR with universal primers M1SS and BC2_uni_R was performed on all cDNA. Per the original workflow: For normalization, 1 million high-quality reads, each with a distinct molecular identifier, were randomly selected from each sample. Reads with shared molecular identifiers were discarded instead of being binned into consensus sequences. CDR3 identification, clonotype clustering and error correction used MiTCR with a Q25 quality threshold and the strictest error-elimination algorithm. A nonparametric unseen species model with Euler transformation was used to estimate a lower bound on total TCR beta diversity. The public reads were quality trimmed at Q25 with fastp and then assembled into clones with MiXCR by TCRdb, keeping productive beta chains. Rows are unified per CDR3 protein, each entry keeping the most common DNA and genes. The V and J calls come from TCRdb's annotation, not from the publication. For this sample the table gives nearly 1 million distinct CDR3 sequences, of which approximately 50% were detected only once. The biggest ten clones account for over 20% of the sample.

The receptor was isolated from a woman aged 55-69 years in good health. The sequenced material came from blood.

Read as DNA, the sequence is TGCAGCGTACCCGGACTAGCGGGACCGAACGAGCAGTACTTC. This encodes CSVPGLAGPNEQYF. The V gene is TRBV29-1 and the J gene is TRBJ2-7; a stretch of 12 junction bases matches TRBD2. Reading from cysteine to phenylalanine, the CDR3 counts 14 amino acids. Only the CDR3 DNA stays, 42 bases, in frame from base 1. V has 6 bases trimmed and J has 5 bases trimmed; junction bases matching no gene number 8. From a lookup of the germline V gene, CDR1 and CDR2 are SQVTM and ANQGSEA.